This is a list of T cell receptor beta chains from one sample in a study of PD-1 blockade in classical Hodgkin lymphoma. Only in-frame clones appear in the TCRdb table, and some are missing; sequencing was by immunoSEQ multiplex PCR. The sample has about 60,000 clones, more than 90% seen once; the top ten hold around 9.7%. The starting material was peripheral blood mononuclear cells (PBMCs), obtained at baseline. All receptors come from a human donor with classical Hodgkin lymphoma. Both conserved end residues are part of each CDR3. A D gene is named only where the DNA matches it firmly. A clone size is listed for some rows: how often the clone was seen (once, few, many), or a class if it is expanded.

size: .; J: TRBJ2-7; V: TRBV5-4; D: TRBD1; DNA: TGTGCCAGCAGCTTCCGGGACAGGGGCGACGAGCAGTACTTC; CDR3: CASSFRDRGDEQYF
size: once; J: TRBJ2-7; V: TRBV28; D: .; DNA: TGTGCCAGCAGTCTAGGACTGGAAACCGAGCAGTACTTC; CDR3: CASSLGLETEQYF
size: .; J: TRBJ2-1; V: TRBV4-1; D: TRBD1; DNA: TGCGCCAGCAGCCAAGTACAGGGGGCCTCGAATGAGCAGTTCTTC; CDR3: CASSQVQGASNEQFF
size: once; J: TRBJ1-2; V: TRBV6-1; D: .; DNA: TGTGCCAGCAGTCCGGAGGGCCTATCTTATGGCTACACCTTC; CDR3: CASSPEGLSYGYTF
size: .; J: TRBJ1-2; V: TRBV7-9; D: .; DNA: TGTGCCAGCAGCTTAGCGTCGGGAGGGAACTATGGCTACACCTTC; CDR3: CASSLASGGNYGYTF
size: .; J: TRBJ1-5; V: TRBV18; D: TRBD1; DNA: TGTGCCAGCTCCCCTGGGACAGATCAGCCCCAGCATTTT; CDR3: CASSPGTDQPQHF
size: few; J: TRBJ1-2; V: TRBV5-3; D: TRBD1; DNA: TGTGCCAGAAGCCAAATGACAGGGGGCCATGGCTACACCTTC; CDR3: CARSQMTGGHGYTF
size: .; J: TRBJ2-3; V: TRBV5-1; D: .; DNA: TGCGCCAGCAGCTTTCGAGATACGCAGTATTTT; CDR3: CASSFRDTQYF
size: few; J: TRBJ1-1; V: TRBV2; D: TRBD1; DNA: TGTGCCATCACAGGGGCCCGAGGCACTGAAGCTTTCTTT; CDR3: CAITGARGTEAFF
size: .; J: TRBJ1-6; V: TRBV19; D: TRBD1; DNA: TGTGCCAGTAGTACCCGGACAGGGGGGAATTCACCCCTCCACTTT; CDR3: CASSTRTGGNSPLHF
size: .; J: TRBJ2-6; V: TRBV29-1; D: .; DNA: TGCAGCGTTGTTGGGGCCTCCCGGAGTGGGGCCAACGTCCTGACTTTC; CDR3: CSVVGASRSGANVLTF
size: .; J: TRBJ1-4; V: TRBV27; D: .; DNA: TGTGCCAGCAGCCCTCAGAGAGGTAATGAAAAACTGTTTTTT; CDR3: CASSPQRGNEKLFF
size: .; J: TRBJ2-1; V: TRBV4-1; D: TRBD2; DNA: TGCGCCAGCAGCCAAGATCCTAGCGGGAGGACTTGGCGAAAAGGGGCTGAGCAGTTCTTC; CDR3: CASSQDPSGRTWRKGAEQFF
size: once; J: TRBJ2-7; V: TRBV19; D: .; DNA: TGTGCCAGTAGTATAGACGGGGAATCCTACGAGCAGTACTTC; CDR3: CASSIDGESYEQYF
size: once; J: TRBJ2-7; V: TRBV29-1; D: TRBD1; DNA: TGCAGCGTTGCAGGGGGCTACGAGCAGTACTTC; CDR3: CSVAGGYEQYF
size: .; J: TRBJ2-4; V: TRBV5-4; D: .; DNA: TGTGCCAGCACCCTGGGGGGAGCCAAAAACATTCAGTACTTC; CDR3: CASTLGGAKNIQYF
size: .; J: TRBJ2-1; V: TRBV19; D: TRBD2; DNA: TGTGCCAGTAGTCTATACCCTAGCGCGGGGGGATCTTACCCAAATGAGCAGTTCTTC; CDR3: CASSLYPSAGGSYPNEQFF
size: .; J: TRBJ1-2; V: TRBV4-1; D: .; DNA: TGCGCCAGCAGCCAAACACCAGGGACCCGGTTTTATGGCTACACCTTC; CDR3: CASSQTPGTRFYGYTF
size: .; J: TRBJ1-4; V: TRBV10-2; D: TRBD1; DNA: TGCGCCAGCAGTGAGATGACAGGGTTAAGTGAAAAACTGTTTTTT; CDR3: CASSEMTGLSEKLFF
size: once; J: TRBJ2-2; V: TRBV4-1; D: .; DNA: TGCGCCAGCACCCAGCTGGGGGGAGGGGGCACCGGGGAGCTGTTTTTT; CDR3: CASTQLGGGGTGELFF
size: .; J: TRBJ2-5; V: TRBV5-6; D: TRBD1; DNA: TGTGCCAGCAGCTCAGCACCGGGACAGGGGAAGGTGACCCAGTACTTC; CDR3: CASSSAPGQGKVTQYF
size: .; J: TRBJ2-7; V: TRBV28; D: TRBD2; DNA: TGTGCCAGCAGCTATAGCGGGATCTACGAGCAGTACTTC; CDR3: CASSYSGIYEQYF
size: few; J: TRBJ1-2; V: TRBV28; D: .; DNA: TGTGCCAGCAGTTTAGTCGGACAGAACTATGGCTACACCTTC; CDR3: CASSLVGQNYGYTF
size: .; J: TRBJ1-4; V: TRBV5-1; D: .; DNA: TGCGCCAGCAGCTTGGTCAGCAGTAATGAAAAACTGTTTTTT; CDR3: CASSLVSSNEKLFF
size: .; J: TRBJ2-6; V: TRBV11-2; D: TRBD1; DNA: TGTGCCAGCAGCTCCCAGGGGGCTGGGGCCAACGTCCTGACTTTC; CDR3: CASSSQGAGANVLTF
size: .; J: TRBJ2-1; V: TRBV5-6; D: .; DNA: TGTGCCAGCAAACCTACCGGATCATTGAACATCAACCAGTTCTTC; CDR3: CASKPTGSLNINQFF
size: .; J: TRBJ2-3; V: TRBV7-2; D: TRBD2; DNA: TGTGCCAGCAGCTTAGACAGACTAGCGGGGGCGTGGGATACGCAGTATTTT; CDR3: CASSLDRLAGAWDTQYF
size: .; J: TRBJ2-7; V: TRBV4-1; D: .; DNA: TGCGCCAGCAGCCAAGAGGCGTCCTCCTACGAGCAGTACTTC; CDR3: CASSQEASSYEQYF
size: once; J: TRBJ2-1; V: TRBV13; D: .; DNA: TGTGCCAGCAGCTTCCCCCCAGGGCCCCTCAAAAATGAGCAGTTCTTC; CDR3: CASSFPPGPLKNEQFF
size: .; J: TRBJ2-1; V: TRBV11-3; D: TRBD1; DNA: TGTGCCAGCAGCTCCCCGGGACAGGGCGACTACAATGAGCAGTTCTTC; CDR3: CASSSPGQGDYNEQFF
size: .; J: TRBJ1-5; V: TRBV15; D: .; DNA: TGTGCCACCAGCAGAGAAATAGAGCCCCAGCATTTT; CDR3: CATSREIEPQHF
size: .; J: TRBJ2-1; V: TRBV4-1; D: .; DNA: TGCGCCAGCAGCCAGATAGGCTTACAGGGTAGGCACTACAATGAGCAGTTCTTC; CDR3: CASSQIGLQGRHYNEQFF
size: .; J: TRBJ1-2; V: TRBV28; D: .; DNA: TGTGCCAGCAGTTTAGGCAAAAATTATGGCTACACCTTC; CDR3: CASSLGKNYGYTF
size: .; J: TRBJ1-1; V: TRBV6-5; D: .; DNA: TGTGCCAGCAGCCGCGTGACCATGAACACTGAAGCTTTCTTT; CDR3: CASSRVTMNTEAFF
size: .; J: TRBJ2-7; V: TRBV9; D: TRBD2; DNA: TGTGCCAGCAGCGTAGAGGGTAGCGGGGGCCAGAGCTCCTACGAGCAGTACTTC; CDR3: CASSVEGSGGQSSYEQYF
size: .; J: TRBJ2-5; V: TRBV15; D: .; DNA: TGTGCCACCAGCAGAGGCCGGACATTATCGCAAGAGACCCAGTACTTC; CDR3: CATSRGRTLSQETQYF
size: few; J: TRBJ2-2; V: TRBV19; D: TRBD2; DNA: TGTGCCAGTAGTACAGGACTAGCGGGAGCGAGGACCGGGGAGCTGTTTTTT; CDR3: CASSTGLAGARTGELFF
size: once; J: TRBJ1-5; V: TRBV19; D: .; DNA: TGTGCCAGTAGTACTCAGGGGAATAGCAATCAGCCCCAGCATTTT; CDR3: CASSTQGNSNQPQHF
size: .; J: TRBJ2-5; V: TRBV28; D: .; DNA: TGTGCCAGCAGTTTAGCGGGTGCGGGGCGGGAGACCCAGTACTTC; CDR3: CASSLAGAGRETQYF
size: .; J: TRBJ1-4; V: TRBV5-1; D: .; DNA: TGCGCCAGCAGCTTGAATGGGGGGGACACCGGAGAGCTTGAAAAACTGTTTTTT; CDR3: CASSLNGGDTGELEKLFF
size: .; J: TRBJ2-7; V: TRBV5-1; D: .; DNA: TGCGCCAGCAGGGAGGGGTCGCCCTACGAGCAGTACTTC; CDR3: CASREGSPYEQYF
size: .; J: TRBJ2-3; V: TRBV28; D: TRBD2; DNA: TGTGCCAGCAGCCCCGATCCGCCGGGACTAGCGGGGCACACAGATACGCAGTATTTT; CDR3: CASSPDPPGLAGHTDTQYF
size: .; J: TRBJ1-3; V: TRBV11-2; D: .; DNA: TGTGCCAGCAGCCTCTTCTTCGGGGGTAATGGAAACACCATATATTTT; CDR3: CASSLFFGGNGNTIYF
size: .; J: TRBJ1-3; V: TRBV6-6; D: .; DNA: TGTGCCAGCAGTTACTCGGGGTCCGCTGGAAACACCATATATTTT; CDR3: CASSYSGSAGNTIYF
size: .; J: TRBJ1-6; V: TRBV9; D: .; DNA: TGTGCCAGCAGCGAGGATAGCTCCTATAATTCACCCCTCCACTTT; CDR3: CASSEDSSYNSPLHF
size: .; J: TRBJ2-7; V: TRBV6-1; D: TRBD2; DNA: TGTGCCAGCAGTGAAGCCGGGACTAGCGGGAGCTACGAGCAGTACTTC; CDR3: CASSEAGTSGSYEQYF
size: .; J: TRBJ2-7; V: TRBV19; D: .; DNA: TGTGCCAGTAGTACTTGGGACGGTTACGAGCAGTACTTC; CDR3: CASSTWDGYEQYF
size: .; J: TRBJ1-1; V: TRBV6-5; D: .; DNA: TGTGCCAGCAGTTTCGGACGGAACACTGAAGCTTTCTTT; CDR3: CASSFGRNTEAFF
size: .; J: TRBJ2-3; V: TRBV7-9; D: .; DNA: TGTGCCAGCAGTTTGGGCCCAACAGATACGCAGTATTTT; CDR3: CASSLGPTDTQYF
size: .; J: TRBJ2-2; V: TRBV30; D: .; DNA: TGTGCCTGGAGTGTCGGGCCAAACACCGGGGAGCTGTTTTTT; CDR3: CAWSVGPNTGELFF
size: .; J: TRBJ1-3; V: TRBV20-1; D: .; DNA: TGCAGTGCTAGAGCGGGAAACACCATATATTTT; CDR3: CSARAGNTIYF
size: .; J: TRBJ1-5; V: TRBV19; D: TRBD1; DNA: TGTGCCAGTAGTTTCGACAGGGGTGTAAGCAATCAGCCCCAGCATTTT; CDR3: CASSFDRGVSNQPQHF
size: .; J: TRBJ2-7; V: TRBV27; D: .; DNA: TGTGCCAGCAGTTTATCGAACGAGCAGTACTTC; CDR3: CASSLSNEQYF
size: .; J: TRBJ2-7; V: TRBV5-6; D: .; DNA: TGTGCCAGCAGCTCGCCCCCGGGACTCGAGCAGTACTTC; CDR3: CASSSPPGLEQYF
size: once; J: TRBJ2-1; V: TRBV9; D: .; DNA: TGTGCCAGCAGCGTAGCCTGGGGCGATGAGCAGTTCTTC; CDR3: CASSVAWGDEQFF
size: .; J: TRBJ1-6; V: TRBV6-5; D: TRBD1; DNA: TGTGCCAGCCGACAGGGAACTAATTCACCCCTCCACTTT; CDR3: CASRQGTNSPLHF
size: .; J: TRBJ2-7; V: TRBV2; D: .; DNA: TGTGCCAGCAGTCCCTCCAGGTTTCCTCGGCCGCCTCCTGGGGACGAGCAGTACTTC; CDR3: CASSPSRFPRPPPGDEQYF
size: .; J: TRBJ2-1; V: TRBV29-1; D: .; DNA: TGCAGCGTTGCCCAAATTGAGCAGTTCTTC; CDR3: CSVAQIEQFF
size: .; J: TRBJ2-6; V: TRBV18; D: TRBD1; DNA: TGTGCCAGCTCACCGGGACAGAGAAACGTCCTGACTTTC; CDR3: CASSPGQRNVLTF